This T cell receptor beta chain was recorded in a study of blood T cell repertoires in COVID-19. Study information: Donors in the United States, Italy and Spain gave samples during acute or convalescent COVID-19.

A single count supports this clone. TCRdb keeps only in-frame clones here, not all; method: immunoSEQ multiplex PCR. The sample comprises some 5,700 clones, around 84% of which are singletons, and around 8.8% rests with the top ten. With 5 bases clipped from V and 2 bases from J, the junction kept 7 bases outside the gene matches. This CDR3 is 15 amino acids long. In germline, CDR1 is SGHVS, CDR2 FQNEAQ. This TCR came from a human donor with active COVID-19. The donor label of this sample is uncertain. The chain employs TRBV7-8 and TRBJ2-7; 9 nucleotides align to TRBD1. Sequencing was done on a sample of peripheral blood. The CDR3 nucleotides read TGTGCCAGCAGCGCGAACAGGGGGCGAACCTACGAGCAGTACTTC. Its protein product is CASSANRGRTYEQYF.